The 18 T cell receptor beta chains given below trace back to one sample, sequenced in a study of cytomegalovirus exposure and HLA in healthy donors. The primer mix had 60 Vbeta and 13 Jbeta primers. Assay used: immunoSEQ multiplex PCR; TCRdb lists only in-frame clones, some missing. The specimen's table records 35,000 or so clones. Material: PBMCs. The receptor set was obtained from a man in his forties or fifties in good health and CMV-seropositive.

V usage is TRBV28 and J usage is TRBJ1-1; D gene unclear. Trimming cost V 6 bases and J 5 bases, with 13 bases left between them. The germline gives CDR1 MDHEN, CDR2 SYDVKM. This CDR3 has 13 residues. Here the CDR3 DNA reads TGTGCCAGCAGACTAACGACGGGGACTGAAGCTTTCTTT. Amino acids: CASRLTTGTEAFF.

This chain joins TRBV11-2 and TRBJ1-1; no firm D call. The CDR3 contains 14 residues. Trimming removed 5 bases from V and 0 bases from J, with 10 bases in between. Per germline, CDR1 SGHAT and CDR2 FQNNGV. The CDR3 loop is CASSPVIMNTEAFF. CDR3 DNA: TGTGCCAGCAGCCCAGTGATCATGAACACTGAAGCTTTCTTT.

The chain uses TRBV2 and TRBJ2-1, with 8 bases identical to TRBD2. Germline V gene lookup returns CDR1 SNHLY and CDR2 FYNNEI. V gave up 7 bases and J gave up 9 bases; unmatched junction bases: 8. This CDR3 spans 13 amino acids. The CDR3 reads CASTSGTRGEQFF. The DNA of the CDR3 is TGTGCCAGCACCTCCGGGACTAGAGGTGAGCAGTTCTTC.

V gene TRBV7-9 combines with J gene TRBJ2-5; D unresolved. The tail of the sequence fits TRBJ2-7 better, so the J call may be wrong. The CDR3 sequence is 14 residues long. Germline V gene lookup returns CDR1 SEHNR and CDR2 FQNEAQ (reference sequence). CDR3 nucleotides: TGTGCCAGCAGCTTACGGTCCGACGACTACGAGCAGTACTTC. Translating it yields CASSLRSDDYEQYF.

This chain joins TRBV2 and TRBJ2-4; 9 bases agree with TRBD2. CDR1 is SNHLY, CDR2 FYNNEI, per germline. The junction had 10 bases not matched to a gene; V was cut back by 4 bases and J by 9 bases. The CDR3 runs to 15 residues. This CDR3 reads CASSAKGLALGIQYF. The CDR3 DNA is TGTGCCAGCAGTGCTAAGGGACTAGCTTTGGGCATTCAGTACTTC.

V and J are TRBV2 and TRBJ2-7; 15 nucleotides align to TRBD2. The germline V gene encodes CDR1 SNHLY and CDR2 FYNNEI. V shed 5 bases, J shed 1 base, and the junction held 9 bases outside the gene matches. The CDR3 totals 18 residues. The chain's CDR3 is CASSRTSGRARQSYEQYF. CDR3 coding DNA: TGTGCCAGCAGTCGGACTAGCGGGAGGGCCCGTCAGTCCTACGAGCAGTACTTC.

The chain uses TRBV30 and TRBJ2-1; 9 bases align to TRBD2. CDR3 size: 15 residues. V was clipped by 5 bases and J by 2 bases; unmatched bases: 7. Germline assignment: CDR1 GTSNPN and CDR2 SVGIG (reference sequence). The CDR3 sequence is CAWAQTSGPYNEQFF. The CDR3 DNA reads TGTGCCTGGGCCCAGACTAGCGGCCCCTACAATGAGCAGTTCTTC.

The V and J genes are TRBV25-1 and TRBJ1-2; the match to TRBD1 covers 10 bases. CDR3 length: 12 residues. CDR1 is MGHDK, CDR2 SYGVNS, per germline. Trimming cost V 8 bases and J 8 bases; bases outside gene matches: 5. The CDR3 DNA reads TGTGCCAGCTACCGGACAGGGGGAGGCTACACCTTC. It translates to CASYRTGGGYTF.

This clone registers medium-sized by frequency. The chain links TRBV29-1 to TRBJ1-1; a weak D match, TRBD1 (5 bases). V gave up 6 bases and J gave up 6 bases, with 14 bases separating them. The CDR3 runs 12 residues. Per germline, CDR1 SQVTM and CDR2 ANQGSEA. DNA of the CDR3: TGCAGCGTCTGGGGCGGAGGGCCTGAAGCTTTCTTT. Protein: CSVWGGGPEAFF.

The chain combines TRBV11-2 with TRBJ2-1; 10 nucleotides match TRBD2. Germline V gene data show CDR1 as SGHAT and CDR2 as FQNNGV. The V gene end was trimmed by 1 base and the J gene end by 8 bases; junction bases not matched to a gene: 8. The CDR3 has 16 residues. CDR3: CASSLALAGPWDEQFF. The CDR3 region has the DNA TGTGCCAGCAGCTTAGCACTAGCGGGACCCTGGGATGAGCAGTTCTTC.

The V call is TRBV7-2, the J call TRBJ2-1; 7 bases are a match to TRBD2. V was clipped by 2 bases and J by 0 bases; unmatched bases: 4. The CDR3 is 16 residues long. The V gene's germline CDR1 is SGHTA and CDR2 FQGNSA. CDR3 in amino acids: CASSLIGGSSYNEQFF. CDR3 nucleotide sequence: TGTGCCAGCAGCTTAATCGGGGGGAGCTCCTACAATGAGCAGTTCTTC.

CDR3 in amino acids: CASSLRDRGSPLHF. For the CDR3, the DNA is TGTGCCAGCAGCCTCCGGGACAGAGGGTCACCCCTCCACTTT. This rearrangement joins TRBV5-4 to TRBJ1-6, with TRBD1 matching over 7 bases. From germline, CDR1 is SGHNT and CDR2 YYREEE (reference sequence). This CDR3 spans 14 amino acids. J was trimmed by 10 bases and V by 4 bases; bases with no gene match: 8.

The chain joins TRBV5-6 to TRBJ2-1; 11 bases match TRBD2. Germline loops: CDR1 SGHDT, CDR2 YYEEEE. The CDR3 loop spans 15 amino acids. V lost 4 bases, J lost 6 bases, and 6 bases stayed unmatched. The CDR3 loop is CASSHGTSGFNEQFF. The CDR3 DNA reads TGTGCCAGCAGCCACGGGACTAGCGGCTTCAATGAGCAGTTCTTC.

The chain combines TRBV18 with TRBJ2-7, with TRBD1 matching over 7 bases. Per germline, CDR1 KGHSH and CDR2 LQKENI. This CDR3 is built from 13 residues. V was clipped by 4 bases and J by 7 bases; unmatched bases: 7. CDR3: CASSRDRAEEQYF. CDR3 nucleotides: TGTGCCAGCTCACGCGACAGGGCAGAGGAGCAGTACTTC.

This sequence joins TRBV4-1 and TRBJ2-1, with a weak D call TRBD1 (5 bases). V gave up 0 bases and J gave up 9 bases, with 18 bases separating them. CDR3 size: 16 residues. Germline CDR1 reads MGHRA; CDR2 reads YSYEKL. CDR3: CASSQDETALLGEQFF. The CDR3, as DNA: TGCGCCAGCAGCCAAGATGAGACAGCCCTTTTAGGTGAGCAGTTCTTC.

The genes are TRBV5-1 and TRBJ1-4; the match to TRBD1 covers 7 bases. This CDR3 has 14 amino acids. The germline CDR1 and CDR2 sequences are SGHRS and YFSETQ. The V and J ends lost 6 bases and 8 bases, in that order; junction bases with no gene match: 10. DNA for the CDR3: TGCGCCAGCACCCTAGGACAGGAGGGGGAAAAACTGTTTTTT. Amino acid sequence: CASTLGQEGEKLFF.

CDR3: CASSYARGYEQYF. DNA for the CDR3: TGTGCCAGCAGTTATGCCAGGGGGTACGAGCAGTACTTC. The chain is built from TRBV7-3 and TRBJ2-5, with 7 bases lining up with TRBD1. The DNA end is more similar to TRBJ2-7, so the J call may be wrong. There are 13 residues in the CDR3. Germline lookup yields CDR1 SGHTA and CDR2 FQGTGA.

The genes are TRBV14 and TRBJ2-2; TRBD1 might be the D (6 bases). From germline, CDR1 is SGHDN and CDR2 FVKESK. V lost 4 bases and J 9 bases, leaving 12 bases between the germline ends. The CDR3 spans 13 residues. In nucleotides, the CDR3 is TGTGCCAGCAGCCCCCTAACAGGGTGGGAGCTGTTTTTT. It yields the protein CASSPLTGWELFF.